This TCR beta chain appears in the sequencing data of a study of immune evolution from preneoplasia to lung adenocarcinoma. Study-wide findings and caveats: Highest clonality occurred in KRAS-mutant, not EGFR-mutant or double wild-type, nodules. Later-stage lesions appeared to have more T cells, more diversity, less clonality. Top clone share appeared to fall from AAH through AIS, MIA, adenocarcinoma.

Data came from immunoSEQ multiplex PCR; TCRdb stores just in-frame clones and leaves some out. The sample gives tens of thousands of clones, 65% to 80% of which show up once; about 4.7% is in the top ten. About this clone itself: Its target is unknown.

Between the mid-2010s and the late 2010s, patients underwent resection in Japan or China. This CDR3 region has 12 residues. Germline lookup yields CDR1 SGHTA and CDR2 FQGNSA. V lost 5 bases to trimming and J lost 6 bases, with 11 bases between them. V is TRBV7-2 and J is TRBJ2-7; D is unclear. The TCR sequence derives from a person aged 55 to 70 with lung adenocarcinoma. Sequences were obtained from FFPE invasive lung adenocarcinoma tissue. This CDR3 reads CASSGYFSEQYF. In DNA form, the CDR3 reads TGTGCCAGCAGCGGTTACTTCTCCGAGCAGTACTTC.